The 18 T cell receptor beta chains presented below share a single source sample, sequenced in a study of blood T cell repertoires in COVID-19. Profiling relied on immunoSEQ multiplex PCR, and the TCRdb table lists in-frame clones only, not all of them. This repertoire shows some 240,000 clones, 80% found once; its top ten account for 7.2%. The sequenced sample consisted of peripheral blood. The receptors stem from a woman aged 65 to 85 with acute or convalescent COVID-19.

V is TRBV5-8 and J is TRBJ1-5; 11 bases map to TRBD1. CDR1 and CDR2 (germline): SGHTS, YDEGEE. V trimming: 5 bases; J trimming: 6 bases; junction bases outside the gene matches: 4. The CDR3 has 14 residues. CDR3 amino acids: CASSGDRGFQPQHF. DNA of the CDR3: TGTGCCAGCAGTGGGGACAGGGGGTTTCAGCCCCAGCATTTT.

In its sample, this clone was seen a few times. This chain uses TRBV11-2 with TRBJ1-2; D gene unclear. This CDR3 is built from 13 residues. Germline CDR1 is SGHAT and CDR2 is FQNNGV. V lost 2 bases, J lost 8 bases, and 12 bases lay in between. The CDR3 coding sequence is TGTGCCAGCAGCTTAAATGGGGAGGCCGGCTACACCTTC. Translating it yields CASSLNGEAGYTF.

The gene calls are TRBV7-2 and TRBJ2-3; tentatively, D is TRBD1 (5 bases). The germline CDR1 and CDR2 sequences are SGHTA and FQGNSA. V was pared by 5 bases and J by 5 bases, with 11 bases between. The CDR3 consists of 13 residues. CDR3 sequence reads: CASSPRQRDTQYF. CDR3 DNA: TGTGCCAGCAGCCCCCGACAGAGAGATACGCAGTATTTT.

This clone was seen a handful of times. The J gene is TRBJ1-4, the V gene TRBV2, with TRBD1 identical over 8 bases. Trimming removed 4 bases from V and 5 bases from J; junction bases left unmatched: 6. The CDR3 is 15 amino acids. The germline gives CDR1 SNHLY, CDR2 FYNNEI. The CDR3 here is CASSGTGSWNEKLFF. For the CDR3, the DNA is TGTGCCAGCAGTGGGACAGGGAGTTGGAATGAAAAACTGTTTTTT.

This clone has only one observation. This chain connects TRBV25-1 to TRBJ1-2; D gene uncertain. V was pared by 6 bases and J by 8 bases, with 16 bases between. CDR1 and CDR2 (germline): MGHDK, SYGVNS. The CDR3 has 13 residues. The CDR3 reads CASSRGQAGGYTF. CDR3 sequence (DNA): TGTGCCAGCAGCCGCGGGCAAGCGGGGGGCTACACCTTC.

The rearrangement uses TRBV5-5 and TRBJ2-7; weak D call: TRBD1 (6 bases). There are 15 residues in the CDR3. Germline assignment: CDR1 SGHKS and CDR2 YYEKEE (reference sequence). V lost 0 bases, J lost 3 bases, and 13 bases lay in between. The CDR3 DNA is TGTGCCAGCAGCTTGGGACAGGCGGACGGCTACGAGCAGTACTTC. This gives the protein CASSLGQADGYEQYF.

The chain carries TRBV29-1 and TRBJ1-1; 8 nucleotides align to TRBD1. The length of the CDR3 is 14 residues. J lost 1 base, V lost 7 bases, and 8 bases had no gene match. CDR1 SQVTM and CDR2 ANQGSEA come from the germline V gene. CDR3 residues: CSASETGANTEAFF. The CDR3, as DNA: TGCAGCGCATCAGAGACAGGGGCGAACACTGAAGCTTTCTTT.

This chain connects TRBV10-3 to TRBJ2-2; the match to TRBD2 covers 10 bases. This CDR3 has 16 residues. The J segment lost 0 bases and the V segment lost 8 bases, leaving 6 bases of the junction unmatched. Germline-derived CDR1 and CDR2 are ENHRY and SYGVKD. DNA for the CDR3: TGTGCCATCGGGAATAGCGGGGGGACGAACACCGGGGAGCTGTTTTTT. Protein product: CAIGNSGGTNTGELFF.

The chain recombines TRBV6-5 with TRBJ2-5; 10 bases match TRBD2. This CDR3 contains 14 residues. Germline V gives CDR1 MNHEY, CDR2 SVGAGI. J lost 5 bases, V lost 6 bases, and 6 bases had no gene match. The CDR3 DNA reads TGTGCCAGCAGAGAGCGGGGGGGCCACGAGACCCAGTACTTC. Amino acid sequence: CASRERGGHETQYF.

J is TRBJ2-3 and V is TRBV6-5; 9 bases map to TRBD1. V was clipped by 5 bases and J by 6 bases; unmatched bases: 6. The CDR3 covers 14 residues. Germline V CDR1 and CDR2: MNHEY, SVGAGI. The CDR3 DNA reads TGTGCCAGCAGTCTGGGACAGGGAGGGGATACGCAGTATTTT. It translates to CASSLGQGGDTQYF.

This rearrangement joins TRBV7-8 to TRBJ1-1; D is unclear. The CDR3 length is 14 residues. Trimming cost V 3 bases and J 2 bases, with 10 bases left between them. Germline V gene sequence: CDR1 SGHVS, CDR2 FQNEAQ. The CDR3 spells CASSLQELNTEAFF. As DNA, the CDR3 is TGTGCCAGCAGCTTGCAAGAGCTAAACACTGAAGCTTTCTTT.

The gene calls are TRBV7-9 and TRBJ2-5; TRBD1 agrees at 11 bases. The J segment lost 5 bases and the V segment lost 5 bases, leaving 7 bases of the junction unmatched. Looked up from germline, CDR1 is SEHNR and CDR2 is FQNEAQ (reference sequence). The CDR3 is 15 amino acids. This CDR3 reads CASSQTRDRGETQYF. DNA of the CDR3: TGTGCCAGCAGCCAGACCCGGGACAGGGGGGAGACCCAGTACTTC.

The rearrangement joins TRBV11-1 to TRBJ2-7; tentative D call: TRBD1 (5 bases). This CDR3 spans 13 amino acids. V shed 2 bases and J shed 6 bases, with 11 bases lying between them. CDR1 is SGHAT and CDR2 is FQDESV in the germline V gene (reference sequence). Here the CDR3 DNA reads TGTGCCAGCAGCTTATTACAGGAGACCGAGCAGTACTTC. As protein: CASSLLQETEQYF.

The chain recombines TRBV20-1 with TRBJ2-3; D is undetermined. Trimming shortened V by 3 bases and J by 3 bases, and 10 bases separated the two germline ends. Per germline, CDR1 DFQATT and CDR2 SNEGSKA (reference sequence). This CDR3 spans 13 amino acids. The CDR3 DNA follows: TGCAGTGCTAGTTCGGTAATTACAGATACGCAGTATTTT. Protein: CSASSVITDTQYF.

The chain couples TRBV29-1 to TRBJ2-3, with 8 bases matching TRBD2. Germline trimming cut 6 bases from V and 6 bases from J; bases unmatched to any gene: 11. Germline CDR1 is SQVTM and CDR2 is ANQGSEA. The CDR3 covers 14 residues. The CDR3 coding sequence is TGCAGCGTCCGACTGGCGAGGACTAGCGATACGCAGTATTTT. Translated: CSVRLARTSDTQYF.

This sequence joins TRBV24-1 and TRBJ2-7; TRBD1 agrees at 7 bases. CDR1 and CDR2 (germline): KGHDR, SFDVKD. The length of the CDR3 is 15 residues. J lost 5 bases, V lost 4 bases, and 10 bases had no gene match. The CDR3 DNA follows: TGTGCCACCAGTGACCAAAAGGGACAGTCCCACGAGCAGTACTTC. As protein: CATSDQKGQSHEQYF.

The CDR3 reads CASSIGGAFQETQYF. The CDR3 DNA sequence: TGCGCCAGCAGCATCGGCGGGGCCTTCCAAGAGACCCAGTACTTC. The V gene is TRBV5-1, the J gene TRBJ2-5; D perhaps matches TRBD2 (6 bases). CDR1 SGHRS and CDR2 YFSETQ come from the germline V gene. The CDR3 sequence is 15 residues long. V lost 4 bases, J lost 1 base, and 14 bases lay in between.

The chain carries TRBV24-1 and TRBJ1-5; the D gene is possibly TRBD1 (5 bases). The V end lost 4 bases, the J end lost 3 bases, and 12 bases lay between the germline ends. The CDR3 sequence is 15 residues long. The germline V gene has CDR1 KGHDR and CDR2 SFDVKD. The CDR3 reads CATSEPGGDNQPQHF. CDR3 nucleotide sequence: TGTGCCACCAGTGAGCCTGGGGGGGACAATCAGCCCCAGCATTTT.